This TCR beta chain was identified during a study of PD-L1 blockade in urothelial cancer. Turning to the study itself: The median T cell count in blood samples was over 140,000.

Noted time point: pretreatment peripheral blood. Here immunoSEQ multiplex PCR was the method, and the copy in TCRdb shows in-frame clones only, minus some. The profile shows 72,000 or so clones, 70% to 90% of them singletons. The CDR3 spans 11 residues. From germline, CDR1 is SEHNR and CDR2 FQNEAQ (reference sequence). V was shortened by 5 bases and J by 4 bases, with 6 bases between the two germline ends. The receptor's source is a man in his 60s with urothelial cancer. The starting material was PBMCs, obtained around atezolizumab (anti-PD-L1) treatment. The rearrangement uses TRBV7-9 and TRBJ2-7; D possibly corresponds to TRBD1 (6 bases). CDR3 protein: CASSGQYEQYF. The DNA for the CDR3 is TGTGCCAGCAGCGGACAGTACGAGCAGTACTTC.